This T cell receptor beta chain is from a study of T cell responses to AZD1222 COVID-19 vaccine. Libraries were prepared by immunoSEQ multiplex PCR; TCRdb keeps only in-frame clonotypes and omits some of them. The sample carries 150,000 or so clones, about 91% recorded once. Note on this clone: Its specificity is unknown.

V lost 6 bases and J 1 base, leaving 7 bases between the germline ends. The CDR3 spans 13 residues. General study findings and limits: Spike-spanning, vaccine-associated CD4 TCRs were dominant at 160-218 and 743-854. The study identified only 6 or 7 AZD1222 recipients as seropositive at baseline. Sampled repertoires all dated from after the peak T cell response.

Sequencing was performed on peripheral blood, taken on day 0 of MenACWY control vaccination. This chain connects TRBV12-3 or TRBV12-4 to TRBJ1-3; D gene ambiguous. The sequence was obtained from an adult in good health. This CDR3 reads CASRQLSGNTIYF. In nucleotides, the CDR3 is TGTGCCAGCAGACAGCTGTCTGGAAACACCATATATTTT.